These 22 T cell receptor beta chains originate from one sample sequenced in a study of early T cells in non-severe SARS-CoV-2 infection. TCRdb re-derived calls from the 5' RACE reads in MiXCR, one entry per CDR3 protein. The profile shows approximately 52,000 distinct CDR3 sequences, 8% to 9% of them singletons. Sequencing was performed on whole blood. Every receptor here comes from an adult who was a healthcare worker with PCR-confirmed SARS-CoV-2 infection or an uninfected control (not recorded which).

This clonotype showed up just once. The chain carries TRBV12-5 and TRBJ2-3, with TRBD1 matching over 9 bases. The J segment lost 2 bases and the V segment lost 6 bases, leaving 9 bases of the junction unmatched. The CDR3 has 16 amino acids. The germline V gene has CDR1 LGHNT and CDR2 FRNRAP. This CDR3 is CASGRHRGPYTDTQYF. CDR3 in DNA: TGTGCTAGTGGCCGCCACAGGGGGCCATACACAGATACGCAGTATTTT.

This clonotype was seen more than once but under ten times. The chain uses TRBV19 and TRBJ2-5; 9 nucleotides line up with TRBD2. Germline lookup yields CDR1 LNHDA and CDR2 SQIVND (reference sequence). The CDR3 has 19 residues. With V trimmed by 5 bases and J by 1 base, 17 bases remained unmatched. CDR3 sequence: CASSVYGETSGTIQETQYF. The CDR3 coding sequence is TGTGCCAGTAGTGTATATGGCGAGACTAGCGGAACTATCCAAGAGACCCAGTACTTC.

This clonotype was recorded at least ten times. This rearrangement joins TRBV5-1 to TRBJ2-3; D gene unclear. The V and J ends lost 4 bases and 1 base respectively, with 10 bases between them. Germline CDR1 and CDR2: SGHRS and YFSETQ. There are 14 residues in the CDR3. CDR3 in DNA: TGCGCCAGCAGCACCCGAGAGGGCACAGATACGCAGTATTTT. Translation gives CASSTREGTDTQYF.

This clonotype occurred a few times. This chain connects TRBV30 to TRBJ2-3, with D possibly being TRBD2 (6 bases). The germline CDR1 and CDR2 sequences are GTSNPN and SVGIG (reference sequence). V lost 3 bases and J 2 bases, leaving 6 bases between the germline ends. This CDR3 is 12 amino acids long. CDR3 sequence (DNA): TGTGCCTGGAGGGGACTCACAGATACGCAGTATTTT. Amino acids: CAWRGLTDTQYF.

CDR3: CASTPEAYSGELFF. As DNA, the CDR3 is TGTGCCAGCACCCCCGAAGCTTATTCCGGGGAGCTGTTTTTT. The chain links TRBV12-3 or TRBV12-4 to TRBJ2-2; D not resolved. With 7 bases removed from V and 6 bases from J, the gap between germline ends came to 15 bases. There are 14 residues in the CDR3.

This clonotype came up many times. The chain employs TRBV6-5 and TRBJ2-7, with D perhaps matching TRBD1 or TRBD2 (6 bases each). Germline CDR1 reads MNHEY; CDR2 reads SVGAGI. The CDR3 is 15 residues long. The V and J ends lost 0 bases and 5 bases respectively, with 14 bases between them. The CDR3 DNA reads as TGTGCCAGCAGTTACTCTCCGGGGGCTAGAGACGAGCAGTACTTC. Its protein is CASSYSPGARDEQYF.

The V and J genes are TRBV3-1 and TRBJ2-7, with a weak D call TRBD2 (5 bases). The CDR3 sequence is 13 residues long. V lost 1 base to trimming and J lost 7 bases, with 11 bases between them. Germline V gene sequence: CDR1 LGHDT, CDR2 YNNKEL (reference sequence). The CDR3 nucleotides read TGTGCCAGCAGCCAAGCTGCTTCGGGGGAGCAGTACTTC. Its protein is CASSQAASGEQYF.

The V gene is TRBV27, the J gene TRBJ1-6; 9 bases align to TRBD1. The CDR3 has 17 residues. V trimming: 7 bases; J trimming: 7 bases; junction bases outside the gene matches: 14. The germline gives CDR1 MNHEY, CDR2 SMNVEV (reference sequence). The CDR3 coding sequence is TGTGCCAGCAAGACGTTTCATCTGGGACAGGGAAATTCACCCCTCCACTTT. It is translated as CASKTFHLGQGNSPLHF.

This clonotype was recorded at least ten times. This chain joins TRBV5-1 and TRBJ2-3; D possibly corresponds to TRBD2 (5 bases). In germline, CDR1 is SGHRS, CDR2 YFSETQ. Deletions cut 4 bases from V and 2 bases from J, with 14 bases between. CDR3 length: 15 residues. CDR3 loop: CASSLVGLNTDTQYF. CDR3 coding DNA: TGCGCCAGCAGCCTTGTCGGACTCAACACAGATACGCAGTATTTT.

This clonotype was found many times. The chain recombines TRBV12-3 or TRBV12-4 with TRBJ2-5; 9 bases line up with TRBD1. The length of the CDR3 is 14 residues. The trim removed 4 bases at V and 2 bases at J, leaving 2 bases unmatched. CDR3 DNA sequence: TGTGCCAGCAGTTGGGACAGGGCTCAAGAGACCCAGTACTTC. It is translated as CASSWDRAQETQYF.

This rearrangement joins TRBV20-1 to TRBJ2-1, with a tentative D call TRBD2 (5 bases). Trimming removed 0 bases at V and 2 bases at J, with 14 bases between. Germline CDR1 is DFQATT and CDR2 is SNEGSKA (reference sequence). This CDR3 is 16 amino acids long. In DNA form, the CDR3 reads TGCAGTGCTAGAGATGACTACCCGGGCCCCTACAATGAGCAGTTCTTC. It yields the protein CSARDDYPGPYNEQFF.

A few counts support this clonotype. This chain uses TRBV6-2 or TRBV6-3 with TRBJ2-4; D call uncertain. There are 14 residues in the CDR3. Germline V gene lookup returns CDR1 MNHEY and CDR2 SVGEGT. V lost 2 bases to trimming and J lost 6 bases, with 11 bases between them. The CDR3 loop reads CASSYKGIVNIQYF. The CDR3 coding sequence is TGTGCCAGCAGTTACAAAGGGATCGTAAACATTCAGTACTTC.

CDR3 nucleotides: TGCGCCAGCAGCCAGGTAGCCGGGGGGGGACCCGAGCAGTACTTC. Translation gives CASSQVAGGGPEQYF. This chain joins TRBV4-1 and TRBJ2-7; 8 bases map to TRBD2. The CDR3 covers 15 residues. V dropped 3 bases and J dropped 6; count of bases not matched to a gene: 10. Per germline, CDR1 MGHRA and CDR2 YSYEKL.

J is TRBJ2-2 and V is TRBV28; the D gene is possibly TRBD2 (6 bases). The CDR3 covers 13 residues. The germline gives CDR1 MDHEN, CDR2 SYDVKM. The V end lost 9 bases, the J end lost 5 bases, and 13 bases lay between the germline ends. DNA of the CDR3: TGTGCCAGTGATAGCGGACTAACCGGGGAGCTGTTTTTT. Amino acids: CASDSGLTGELFF.

The V and J genes are TRBV7-6 and TRBJ2-1; 7 positions match TRBD2. Trimming took 5 bases from V and 0 from J; bases not matched to a gene: 7. In germline, CDR1 is SGHVS, CDR2 FNYEAQ. CDR3 length equals 16 residues. In nucleotides, the CDR3 is TGTGCCAGCAGCCCCTCCTGGGGGGGCTCCTACAATGAGCAGTTCTTC. Translation gives CASSPSWGGSYNEQFF.

In its sample, this clonotype was seen a few times. The V gene is TRBV20-1, the J gene TRBJ2-1; TRBD2 agrees at 7 bases. The CDR3 runs 14 residues. J gave up 6 bases and V 4 bases, and 9 bases lay outside the gene matches. The germline V gene encodes CDR1 DFQATT and CDR2 SNEGSKA (reference sequence). The CDR3 is CSAIGLGSINEQFF. DNA for the CDR3: TGCAGTGCTATAGGACTAGGTTCTATCAATGAGCAGTTCTTC.

The chain has TRBV6-5 and TRBJ2-7; 9 bases match TRBD2. The V segment lost 6 bases and the J segment 2 bases; nucleotides outside the gene matches: 5. The CDR3 runs 14 residues. Germline loops: CDR1 MNHEY, CDR2 SVGAGI. The chain's CDR3 is CASSGPSGTYEQYF. CDR3 nucleotides: TGTGCCAGCAGCGGACCTAGCGGGACCTACGAGCAGTACTTC.

The rearrangement links TRBV6-2 or TRBV6-3 to TRBJ2-4; D call uncertain. There are 14 residues in the CDR3. V lost 5 bases, J lost 3 bases, and 11 bases lay in between. Germline V gives CDR1 MNHEY, CDR2 SVGEGT. DNA of the CDR3: TGTGCCAGCAGTCTCGGTCTCAACAAAAACATTCAGTACTTC. Its translation is CASSLGLNKNIQYF.

This clonotype was detected many times. The V call is TRBV7-2, the J call TRBJ2-1; perhaps TRBD2 as D (5 bases). Trimming pared 5 bases from V and 0 bases from J, leaving 11 bases between. CDR1 SGHTA and CDR2 FQGNSA come from the germline V gene. The CDR3 extends over 15 amino acids. Here the CDR3 reads CASSLSAVSYNEQFF. In DNA form, the CDR3 reads TGTGCCAGCAGCCTTAGCGCGGTCTCCTACAATGAGCAGTTCTTC.

The chain couples TRBV6-6 to TRBJ1-4; D not certain. Germline-derived CDR1 and CDR2 are MNHNY and SVGAGI (reference sequence). The CDR3 has 14 residues. The V and J ends lost 5 bases and 0 bases respectively, with 7 bases between them. CDR3 nucleotides: TGTGCCAGCAGTCAGACATCAACTAATGAAAAACTGTTTTTT. It is translated as CASSQTSTNEKLFF.

Only a few counts were recorded for this clonotype. The chain is built from TRBV7-6 and TRBJ1-2; weak D call: TRBD1 (5 bases). V was trimmed by 2 bases and J by 8 bases, leaving 12 bases between them. CDR3 length: 13 residues. CDR1 and CDR2 from the germline V gene are SGHVS and FNYEAQ. The CDR3 here is CASSLSGQKGYTF. The CDR3, as DNA: TGTGCCAGCAGCTTATCAGGGCAGAAAGGCTACACCTTC.

The sample holds many counts of this clonotype. The genes are TRBV6-6 and TRBJ2-3; D is perhaps TRBD2 (6 bases). The CDR3 spans 16 residues. Per germline, CDR1 MNHNY and CDR2 SVGAGI (reference sequence). The germline V and J ends were trimmed by 5 bases and 2 bases, with 17 bases remaining between them. The CDR3 sequence: CASSRTSRPSTDTQYF. In nucleotides, the CDR3 is TGTGCCAGCAGTCGAACTAGCAGACCGTCCACAGATACGCAGTATTTT.